The 26 T cell receptor beta chains listed next were all sequenced from one sample in a study of T-cell memory formation after mild COVID-19. One entry per CDR3 protein, called by TCRdb with MiXCR from the 5' RACE reads. The sample holds roughly 600,000 distinct CDR3 sequences, more than 15% seen once. Specimen: PBMCs or a T cell subset sorted from them (not recorded which). The origin of the receptors is an adult woman who had mild COVID-19 (a few samples of this study predate the infection). Cell type and time point are not known.

CDR3 DNA sequence: TGTGCCACCAGTGAACCAGCCAGCTACAATGAGCAGTTCTTC. Protein: CATSEPASYNEQFF. The chain recombines TRBV24-1 with TRBJ2-1; D unresolved. Germline CDR1 KGHDR, CDR2 SFDVKD. The CDR3 length is 14 residues. V was clipped by 4 bases and J by 3 bases, with 9 bases between them.

The chain has TRBV5-1 and TRBJ1-2; maybe TRBD1 (6 bases). V was cut by 2 bases and J by 4 bases, with 12 bases left in between. Germline CDR1 SGHRS, CDR2 YFSETQ. CDR3 length: 14 residues. CDR3 nucleotides: TGCGCCAGCAGCTTAACCGGACAGACCTATGGCTACACCTTC. Protein sequence: CASSLTGQTYGYTF.

This clonotype has a handful of counts. The chain recombines TRBV29-1 with TRBJ2-7; tentatively, D is TRBD1 (5 bases). The CDR3 loop spans 12 amino acids. From germline, CDR1 is SQVTM and CDR2 ANQGSEA. V dropped 3 bases and J dropped 6 bases, with 12 bases sitting between them. CDR3 protein: CSVEETVGEQYF. As DNA, the CDR3 is TGCAGCGTTGAGGAGACAGTGGGCGAGCAGTACTTC.

V is TRBV5-1 and J is TRBJ1-6; the D is unclear. CDR1 is SGHRS and CDR2 is YFSETQ in the germline V gene. This CDR3 region has 16 residues. Trimming left V 0 bases short and J 1 base short, with 8 bases between. The CDR3 DNA sequence: TGCGCCAGCAGCTTGGATAGCCAGTCCTATAATTCACCCCTCCACTTT. Protein: CASSLDSQSYNSPLHF.

The chain combines TRBV7-8 with TRBJ1-1; 10 nucleotides align to TRBD1. The CDR3 is 14 residues long. Looked up from germline, CDR1 is SGHVS and CDR2 is FQNEAQ. The trim removed 5 bases at V and 4 bases at J, leaving 4 bases unmatched. This CDR3 reads CASSPGQGSTEAFF. CDR3 in DNA: TGTGCCAGCAGCCCGGGACAGGGGAGCACTGAAGCTTTCTTT. The whole variable domain, remainder taken from reference TRBV7-8 and TRBJ1-1, is GAGVSQSPRYKVAKRGQDVALRCDPISGHVSLFWYQQALGQGPEFLTYFQNEAQLDKSGLPSDRFFAERPEGSVSTLKIQRTQQEDSAVYLCASSPGQGSTEAFFGQGTRLTVV.

The chain links TRBV30 to TRBJ2-7, with D tentatively TRBD2 (6 bases). This CDR3 comprises 14 residues. V was trimmed by 1 base and J by 1 base, leaving 11 bases between them. Germline V gene sequence: CDR1 GTSNPN, CDR2 SVGIG (reference sequence). The CDR3, as DNA: TGTGCCTGGAGTGACGGGAGAAGGTCCTACGAGCAGTACTTC. It specifies CAWSDGRRSYEQYF.

The V call is TRBV5-1, the J call TRBJ2-3, with 7 bases fitting TRBD1. This CDR3 is 14 amino acids long. The germline V gene encodes CDR1 SGHRS and CDR2 YFSETQ. V was pared by 4 bases and J by 5 bases, with 7 bases of the junction left unmatched. The CDR3 protein is CASSPFQGVDTQYF. The CDR3 nucleotides read TGCGCCAGCAGCCCATTTCAGGGGGTAGATACGCAGTATTTT.

V and J are TRBV5-1 and TRBJ2-7; TRBD2 agrees at 7 bases. Looked up from germline, CDR1 is SGHRS and CDR2 is YFSETQ. The ends lost 1 base at V and 5 bases at J; junction bases unmatched: 6. The CDR3 has 14 amino acids. For the CDR3, the DNA is TGCGCCAGCAGCTTGTTAGTGCGGGGGAACGAGCAGTACTTC. Its translation is CASSLLVRGNEQYF.

This clonotype was seen more than once but under ten times. The chain links TRBV7-6 to TRBJ2-4, with D uncertain. The germline gives CDR1 SGHVS, CDR2 FNYEAQ. The CDR3 has 15 residues. The ends were cut back, 5 bases at V and 8 bases at J, with 19 bases in the middle. The CDR3 spells CASSLSPERKDIQYF. The CDR3 DNA reads as TGTGCCAGCAGCCTATCACCCGAGAGAAAGGACATTCAGTACTTC.

This chain joins TRBV19 and TRBJ2-3; D tentatively reads TRBD1 or TRBD2 (5 bases each). Germline values: CDR1 LNHDA, CDR2 SQIVND (reference sequence). This CDR3 has 15 residues. Trimming pared 3 bases from V and 2 bases from J, leaving 12 bases between. The CDR3 nucleotides are TGTGCCAGTAGTATGGGGCGGACTTACACAGATACGCAGTATTTT. This codes for CASSMGRTYTDTQYF.

The rearrangement links TRBV9 to TRBJ2-5, with 11 bases aligning to TRBD2. This CDR3 comprises 14 residues. Germline lookup yields CDR1 SGDLS and CDR2 YYNGEE. The V and J ends lost 3 bases and 5 bases, in that order; junction bases with no gene match: 3. DNA of the CDR3: TGTGCCAGCAGCGCCTCTAGCGGGGGGGAGACCCAGTACTTC. Protein: CASSASSGGETQYF.

Only a few counts were recorded for this clonotype. V gene TRBV7-9 combines with J gene TRBJ1-6; D is uncertain. This CDR3 has 14 amino acids. Germline V CDR1 and CDR2: SEHNR, FQNEAQ (reference sequence). V was trimmed by 1 base and J by 10 bases, leaving 11 bases between them. Written as DNA, the CDR3 is TGTGCCAGCAGCTTAGGGGCCGACGGGTCACCCCTCCACTTT. It codes for CASSLGADGSPLHF.

Concerning this clonotype itself: A junction end diverges from the germline sequence, so it may reflect a read error. The chain combines TRBV7-6 with TRBJ2-5; 9 positions agree with TRBD2. CDR3 length equals 14 residues. Germline CDR1 SGHVS, CDR2 FNYEAQ. As DNA, the CDR3 is TGTGCCAGCAGCGTAGCGGGAGAGGGAGAGACCCAGTACTTC. Translation gives CASSVAGEGETQYF.

The CDR3 DNA follows: TGTGCCAGCAGAGGACTAGCGGACACGTGGAGCACAGATACGCAGTATTTT. This translates into CASRGLADTWSTDTQYF. The J gene is TRBJ2-3, the V gene TRBV7-8, with 10 bases aligning to TRBD2. The CDR3 sequence is 17 residues long. Germline values: CDR1 SGHVS, CDR2 FQNEAQ. The ends lost 6 bases at V and 0 bases at J; junction bases unmatched: 9.

This clonotype was found a few times. The chain employs TRBV7-2 and TRBJ2-3; D might be TRBD1 (5 bases). With 1 base removed from V and 2 bases from J, the gap between germline ends came to 10 bases. This CDR3 contains 15 residues. CDR1 is SGHTA and CDR2 is FQGNSA in the germline V gene. CDR3 DNA sequence: TGTGCCAGCAGCTTAGTCCAGGGCACCACAGATACGCAGTATTTT. Amino acids: CASSLVQGTTDTQYF.

The chain recombines TRBV12-3 or TRBV12-4 with TRBJ1-2; 9 bases map to TRBD1. V lost 8 bases, J lost 4 bases, and 5 bases stayed unmatched. The CDR3 spans 13 residues. CDR3 DNA sequence: TGTGCCAGCGGGACAGGGCCCCCCTATGGCTACACCTTC. Protein: CASGTGPPYGYTF.

The chain uses TRBV12-3 or TRBV12-4 and TRBJ2-1, with a tentative D call TRBD1 (5 bases). The CDR3 contains 13 residues. Trimming removed 6 bases from V and 5 bases from J, with 11 bases in between. Here the CDR3 DNA reads TGTGCCAGCAGCCCCGACAGCGACAATGAGCAGTTCTTC. It specifies CASSPDSDNEQFF.

The sample holds many counts of this clonotype. The genes are TRBV6-5 and TRBJ2-1, with 8 bases that match TRBD2. The germline V gene encodes CDR1 MNHEY and CDR2 SVGAGI. This CDR3 region has 16 residues. After removal of 2 bases from V and 2 bases from J, the junction contained 5 bases not matched to a gene. In DNA, the CDR3 is TGTGCCAGCAGTTACCTAATGACTAGCGCCTACAATGAGCAGTTCTTC. Its protein is CASSYLMTSAYNEQFF.

At least ten counts were recorded for this clonotype. This chain links TRBV7-9 with TRBJ1-1; possibly TRBD1 for D (5 bases). The CDR3 consists of 14 residues. V was pared by 5 bases and J by 4 bases, with 14 bases between. Germline V gene lookup returns CDR1 SEHNR and CDR2 FQNEAQ (reference sequence). CDR3 protein: CASSPRGQGTEAFF. The DNA of the CDR3 is TGTGCCAGCAGCCCTCGAGGCCAGGGCACTGAAGCTTTCTTT.

This clonotype was detected a few times. The gene calls are TRBV7-3 and TRBJ2-2; no clear D. From germline, CDR1 is SGHTA and CDR2 FQGTGA. The length of the CDR3 is 13 residues. V lost 6 bases, J lost 6 bases, and 11 bases lay in between. CDR3 region: CASSLQSAGELFF. Written as DNA, the CDR3 is TGTGCCAGCAGTCTACAGTCGGCCGGGGAGCTGTTTTTT.

The chain has TRBV29-1 and TRBJ1-1, with TRBD1 matching 8 bases. Germline values: CDR1 SQVTM, CDR2 ANQGSEA. The V gene end was trimmed by 3 bases and the J gene end by 3 bases; junction bases not matched to a gene: 3. The CDR3 runs 13 residues. The CDR3 nucleotides read TGCAGCGTTGACGGACAGGGACACACTGAAGCTTTCTTT. Its translation: CSVDGQGHTEAFF. The entire variable domain, with the rest obtained from reference TRBV29-1 and TRBJ1-1, is as follows: SAVISQKPSRDICQRGTSLTIQCQVDSQVTMMFWYRQQPGQSLTLIATANQGSEATYESGFVIDKFPISRPNLTFSTLTVSNMSPEDSSIYLCSVDGQGHTEAFFGQGTRLTVV.

The V and J genes are TRBV29-1 and TRBJ2-2; the D gene is possibly TRBD2 (5 bases). Trimming removed 3 bases at V and 4 bases at J, with 9 bases between. Germline V gene data show CDR1 as SQVTM and CDR2 as ANQGSEA. The CDR3 extends over 13 amino acids. CDR3 bases: TGCAGCGTTGACCCGGGGATCACCGGGGAGCTGTTTTTT. Translating gives CSVDPGITGELFF.

This sequence joins TRBV12-3 or TRBV12-4 and TRBJ1-6; no reliable D call. The ends were cut back, 2 bases at V and 14 bases at J, with 10 bases in the middle. The CDR3 has 12 amino acids. CDR3 sequence (DNA): TGTGCCAGCAGTTTACAGGATACGGCCCTCCACTTT. Its translation is CASSLQDTALHF.

The gene calls are TRBV5-1 and TRBJ1-2; 10 bases align to TRBD1. CDR1 is SGHRS and CDR2 is YFSETQ in the germline V gene. CDR3 size: 15 residues. After removal of 4 bases from V and 4 bases from J, the junction contained 7 bases not matched to a gene. The CDR3 nucleotides read TGCGCCAGCAGCCAGGAGACAGGGGGCCCCTATGGCTACACCTTC. The encoded protein is CASSQETGGPYGYTF.

This chain joins TRBV5-1 and TRBJ1-6; TRBD1 matches at 8 bases. Germline CDR1 SGHRS, CDR2 YFSETQ. CDR3 length: 15 amino acids. V lost 3 bases to trimming and J lost 6 bases; unmatched junction nucleotides: 5. CDR3 protein: CASSSRGQGNSPLHF. The CDR3 nucleotides read TGCGCCAGCAGCTCCAGGGGGCAGGGTAATTCACCCCTCCACTTT.

The chain carries TRBV20-1 and TRBJ2-3; 7 bases agree with TRBD1. This CDR3 contains 15 residues. V shed 6 bases and J 0 bases; nucleotides not matched to a gene: 9. Per the germline V gene, CDR1 is DFQATT and CDR2 is SNEGSKA (reference sequence). As DNA, the CDR3 is TGCAGTGCCGACAGGGATTTAGCTAGCACAGATACGCAGTATTTT. It encodes CSADRDLASTDTQYF.